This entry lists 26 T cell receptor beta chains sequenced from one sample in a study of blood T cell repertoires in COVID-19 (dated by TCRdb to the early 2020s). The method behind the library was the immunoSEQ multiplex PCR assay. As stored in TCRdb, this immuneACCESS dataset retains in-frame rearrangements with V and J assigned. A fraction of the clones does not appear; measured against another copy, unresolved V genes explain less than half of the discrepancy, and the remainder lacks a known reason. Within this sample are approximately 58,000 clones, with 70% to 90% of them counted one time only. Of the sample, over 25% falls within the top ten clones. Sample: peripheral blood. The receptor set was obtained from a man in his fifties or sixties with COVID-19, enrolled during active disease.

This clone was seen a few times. CDR3 in amino acids: CASSSVLRGYGYTF. The CDR3 DNA sequence: TGTGCCAGCAGTTCGGTGTTACGGGGCTATGGCTACACCTTC. This chain joins TRBV28 and TRBJ1-2; unclear D gene. The CDR3 spans 14 residues. Per the germline V gene, CDR1 is MDHEN and CDR2 is SYDVKM. V lost 4 bases and J 4 bases, leaving 13 bases between the germline ends.

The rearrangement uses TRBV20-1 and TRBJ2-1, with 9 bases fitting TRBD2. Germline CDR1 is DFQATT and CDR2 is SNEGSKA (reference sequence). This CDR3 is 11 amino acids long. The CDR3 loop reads CSGHSGREQFF. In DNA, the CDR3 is TGCAGCGGGCACAGCGGGAGGGAGCAGTTCTTC.

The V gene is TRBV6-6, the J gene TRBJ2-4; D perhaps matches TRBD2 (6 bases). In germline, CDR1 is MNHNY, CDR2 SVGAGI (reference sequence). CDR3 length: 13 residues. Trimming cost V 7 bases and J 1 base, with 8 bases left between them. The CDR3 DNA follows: TGTGCCAGCACCCTAGCGGCCAAAAACATTCAGTACTTC. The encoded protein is CASTLAAKNIQYF.

This CDR3 is CASSTGGGTGELFF. Here the CDR3 DNA reads TGCGCCAGCAGCACAGGGGGAGGGACCGGGGAGCTGTTTTTT. This chain uses TRBV5-1 with TRBJ2-2; TRBD1 might be the D (8 bases). The V end lost 4 bases, the J end lost 5 bases, and 12 bases lay between the germline ends. Germline V gene sequence: CDR1 SGHRS, CDR2 YFSETQ. The CDR3 extends over 14 amino acids.

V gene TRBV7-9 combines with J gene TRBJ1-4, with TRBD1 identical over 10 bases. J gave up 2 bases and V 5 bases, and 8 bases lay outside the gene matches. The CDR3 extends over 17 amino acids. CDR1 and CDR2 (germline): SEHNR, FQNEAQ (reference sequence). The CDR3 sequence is CASSPPGQGITNEKLFF. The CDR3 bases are TGTGCCAGCAGCCCCCCGGGACAGGGGATCACTAATGAAAAACTGTTTTTT.

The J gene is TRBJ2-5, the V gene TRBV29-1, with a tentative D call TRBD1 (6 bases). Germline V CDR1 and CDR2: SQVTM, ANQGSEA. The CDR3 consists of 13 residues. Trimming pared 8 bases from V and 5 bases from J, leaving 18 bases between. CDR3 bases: TGCAGCATACGACAGGCCTCAGGGGAGACCCAGTACTTC. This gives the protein CSIRQASGETQYF.

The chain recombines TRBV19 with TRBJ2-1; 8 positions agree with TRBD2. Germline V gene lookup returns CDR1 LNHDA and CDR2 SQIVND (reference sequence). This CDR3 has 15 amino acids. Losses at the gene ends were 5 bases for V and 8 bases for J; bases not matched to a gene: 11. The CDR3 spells CASSSSGGRGHEQFF. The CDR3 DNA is TGTGCCAGTAGTTCCAGCGGGGGCCGGGGGCATGAGCAGTTCTTC.

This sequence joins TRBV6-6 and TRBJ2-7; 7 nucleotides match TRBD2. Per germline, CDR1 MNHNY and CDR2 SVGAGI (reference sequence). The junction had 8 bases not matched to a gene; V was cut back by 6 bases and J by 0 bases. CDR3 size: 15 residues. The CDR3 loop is CASRPSSGPSYEQYF. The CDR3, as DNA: TGTGCCAGCAGACCTTCTAGCGGACCCTCCTACGAGCAGTACTTC.

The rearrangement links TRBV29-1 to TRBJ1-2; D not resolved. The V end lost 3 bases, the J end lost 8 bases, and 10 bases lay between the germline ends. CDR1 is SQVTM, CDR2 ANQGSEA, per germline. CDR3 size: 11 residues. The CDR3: CSVESGGGYTF. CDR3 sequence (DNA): TGCAGCGTTGAGTCTGGCGGGGGCTACACCTTC.

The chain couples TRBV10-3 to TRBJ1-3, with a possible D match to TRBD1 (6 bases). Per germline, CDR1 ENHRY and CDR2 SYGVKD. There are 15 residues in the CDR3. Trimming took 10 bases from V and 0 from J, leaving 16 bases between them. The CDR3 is CATSDRRYSGNTIYF. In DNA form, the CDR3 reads TGTGCCACCTCAGACAGGCGATACTCTGGAAACACCATATATTTT.

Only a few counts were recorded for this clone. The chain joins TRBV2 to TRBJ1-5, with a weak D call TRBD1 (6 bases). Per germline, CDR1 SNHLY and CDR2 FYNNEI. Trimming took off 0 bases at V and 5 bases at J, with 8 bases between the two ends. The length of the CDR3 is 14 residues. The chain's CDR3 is CASSEATGYQPQHF. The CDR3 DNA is TGTGCCAGCAGTGAAGCGACAGGCTATCAGCCCCAGCATTTT.

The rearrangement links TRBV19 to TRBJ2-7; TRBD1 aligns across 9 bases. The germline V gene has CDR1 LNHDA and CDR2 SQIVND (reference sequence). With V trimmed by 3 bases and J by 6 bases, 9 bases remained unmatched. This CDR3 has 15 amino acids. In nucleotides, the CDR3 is TGTGCCAGTAGTATTGAGTGGACAGGGGTCCCCGAGCAGTACTTC. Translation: CASSIEWTGVPEQYF.

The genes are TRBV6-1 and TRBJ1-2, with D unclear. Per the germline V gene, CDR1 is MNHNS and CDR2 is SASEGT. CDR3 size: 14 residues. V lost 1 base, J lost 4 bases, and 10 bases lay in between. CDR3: CASSEGRQIYGYTF. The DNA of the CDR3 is TGTGCCAGCAGTGAAGGTCGTCAGATCTATGGCTACACCTTC.

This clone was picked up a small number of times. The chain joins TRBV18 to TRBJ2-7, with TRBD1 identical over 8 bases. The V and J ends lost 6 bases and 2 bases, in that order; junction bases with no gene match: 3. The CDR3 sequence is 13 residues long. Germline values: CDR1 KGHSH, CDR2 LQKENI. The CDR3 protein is CASSRTGTYEQYF. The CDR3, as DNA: TGTGCCAGCTCTAGGACAGGGACCTACGAGCAGTACTTC.

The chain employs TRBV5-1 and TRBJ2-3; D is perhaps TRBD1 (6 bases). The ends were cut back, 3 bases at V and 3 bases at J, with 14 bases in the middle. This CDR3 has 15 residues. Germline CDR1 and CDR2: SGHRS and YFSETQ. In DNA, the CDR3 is TGCGCCAGCAGCTCTTCACAGGGCTGGACAGATACGCAGTATTTT. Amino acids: CASSSSQGWTDTQYF.

The CDR3 DNA reads as TGCGCCAGCAGCCAACGATGGGTGCCCCTAGCGGGAGCCGCAGATACGCAGTATTTT. Residues: CASSQRWVPLAGAADTQYF. The chain couples TRBV4-3 to TRBJ2-3, with TRBD2 matching 10 bases. In germline, CDR1 is LGHNA, CDR2 YSLEER. This CDR3 has 19 residues. The V segment lost 2 bases and the J segment 4 bases; nucleotides outside the gene matches: 15.

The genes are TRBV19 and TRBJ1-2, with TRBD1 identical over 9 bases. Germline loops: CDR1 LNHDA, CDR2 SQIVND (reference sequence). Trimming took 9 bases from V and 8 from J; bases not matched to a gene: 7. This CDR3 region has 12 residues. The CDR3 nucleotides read TGTGCCAGCCGGGACAGGGATGACGGCTACACCTTC. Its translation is CASRDRDDGYTF.

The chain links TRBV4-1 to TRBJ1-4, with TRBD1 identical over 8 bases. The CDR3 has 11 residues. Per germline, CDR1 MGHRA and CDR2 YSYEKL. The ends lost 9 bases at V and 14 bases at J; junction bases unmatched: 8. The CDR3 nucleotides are TGCGCCAGTTCAGCGGACAGGGTGCTGTTTTTT. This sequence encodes CASSADRVLFF.

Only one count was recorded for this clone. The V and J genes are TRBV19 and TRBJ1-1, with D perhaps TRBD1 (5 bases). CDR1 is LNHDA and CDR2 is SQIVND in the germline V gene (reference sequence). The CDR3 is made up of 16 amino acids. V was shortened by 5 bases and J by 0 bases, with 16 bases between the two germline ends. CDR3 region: CASSPTPGNMNTEAFF. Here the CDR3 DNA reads TGTGCCAGTAGTCCGACCCCAGGGAACATGAACACTGAAGCTTTCTTT.

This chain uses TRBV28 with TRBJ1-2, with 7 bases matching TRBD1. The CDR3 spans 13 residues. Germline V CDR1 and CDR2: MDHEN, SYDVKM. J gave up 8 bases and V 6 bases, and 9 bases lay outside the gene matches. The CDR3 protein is CASRPTGQDGYTF. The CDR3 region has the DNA TGTGCCAGCAGACCGACAGGGCAGGACGGCTACACCTTC.

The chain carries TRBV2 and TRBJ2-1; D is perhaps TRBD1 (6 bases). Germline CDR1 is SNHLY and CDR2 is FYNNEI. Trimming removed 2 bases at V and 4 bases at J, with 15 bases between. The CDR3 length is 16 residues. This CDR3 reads CASSEYTGKIYNEQFF. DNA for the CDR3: TGTGCCAGCAGTGAATATACAGGGAAAATTTACAATGAGCAGTTCTTC.

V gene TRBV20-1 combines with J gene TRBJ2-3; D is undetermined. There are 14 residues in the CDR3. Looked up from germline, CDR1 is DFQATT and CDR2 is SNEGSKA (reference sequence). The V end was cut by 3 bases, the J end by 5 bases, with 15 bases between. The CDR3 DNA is TGCAGTGCTAGTTCGCCCCAGGTGGGAGATACGCAGTATTTT. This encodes CSASSPQVGDTQYF.

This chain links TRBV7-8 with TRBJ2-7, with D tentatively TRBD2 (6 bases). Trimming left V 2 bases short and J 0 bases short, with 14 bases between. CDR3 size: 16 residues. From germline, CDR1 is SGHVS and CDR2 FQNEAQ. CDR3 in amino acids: CASSLSASDYSYEQYF. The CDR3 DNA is TGTGCCAGCAGCTTATCCGCTAGCGACTACTCCTACGAGCAGTACTTC.

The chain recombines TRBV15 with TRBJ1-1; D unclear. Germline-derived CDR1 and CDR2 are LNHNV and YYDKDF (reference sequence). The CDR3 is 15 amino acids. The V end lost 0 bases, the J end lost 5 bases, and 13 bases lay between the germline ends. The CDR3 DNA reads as TGTGCCACCAGCAGAGAGGGAGTTGGGGTAACTGAAGCTTTCTTT. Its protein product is CATSREGVGVTEAFF.

DNA for the CDR3: TGTGCCAGCCGTTTGGGGGGACTAGCGGGGTACGAGCAGTACTTC. It codes for CASRLGGLAGYEQYF. The J gene is TRBJ2-7, the V gene TRBV6-2 or TRBV6-3, with TRBD2 matching 13 bases. V shed 8 bases, J shed 4 bases, and the junction held 8 bases outside the gene matches. The CDR3 consists of 15 residues. In germline, CDR1 is MNHEY, CDR2 SVGEGT.

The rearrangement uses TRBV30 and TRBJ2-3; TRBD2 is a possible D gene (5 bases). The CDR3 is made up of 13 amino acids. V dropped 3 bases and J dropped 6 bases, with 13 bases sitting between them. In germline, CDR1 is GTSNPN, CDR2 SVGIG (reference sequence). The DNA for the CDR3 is TGTGCCTGGAGGAAGGAGGTGCTGGATACGCAGTATTTT. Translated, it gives CAWRKEVLDTQYF.